The 22 T cell receptor beta chains below were found in one sample sequenced in a study of OX40 agonist ivuxolimab in advanced cancers. The table came from immunoSEQ multiplex PCR; TCRdb's copy has only in-frame clones and leaves some out. Among fewer than 70,000 clones, roughly 87% were seen once, and the ten largest hold about a sixth. The input for sequencing was CD4+ or CD8+ T cells sorted from blood, taken in a trial of the OX40 agonist ivuxolimab. These receptors all stem from an adult with an advanced solid tumor such as melanoma, head and neck, liver or kidney cancer.

The rearrangement joins TRBV7-9 to TRBJ2-7; TRBD2 might be the D (6 bases). The V and J ends lost 5 bases and 9 bases respectively, with 23 bases between them. Germline-derived CDR1 and CDR2 are SEHNR and FQNEAQ (reference sequence). The CDR3 is 15 residues long. The CDR3 spells CASSPVRDSIGGQYF. Written as DNA, the CDR3 is TGTGCCAGCAGCCCCGTCCGGGACTCAATTGGCGGGCAGTACTTC.

The chain employs TRBV18 and TRBJ2-1; 7 bases are shared with TRBD2. This CDR3 region has 15 residues. Germline-derived CDR1 and CDR2 are KGHSH and LQKENI. The junction had 8 bases not matched to a gene; V was cut back by 3 bases and J by 6 bases. The CDR3 is CASSPTSLEGNEQFF. The CDR3 coding sequence is TGTGCCAGCTCACCGACTAGCTTAGAAGGCAATGAGCAGTTCTTC.

The V gene is TRBV6-6, the J gene TRBJ2-1, with TRBD1 identical over 10 bases. CDR1 is MNHNY and CDR2 is SVGAGI in the germline V gene (reference sequence). This CDR3 comprises 15 residues. V trimming: 0 bases; J trimming: 10 bases; junction bases outside the gene matches: 6. CDR3 sequence: CASSYSVTGGLEQFF. The DNA for the CDR3 is TGTGCCAGCAGTTACTCAGTGACAGGGGGCTTAGAGCAGTTCTTC.

The V and J genes are TRBV4-1 and TRBJ2-3, with D possibly matching TRBD2 (6 bases). The CDR3 has 16 amino acids. The germline V gene encodes CDR1 MGHRA and CDR2 YSYEKL. Trimming stripped 0 bases from V and 5 bases from J, with 15 bases between. In DNA, the CDR3 is TGCGCCAGCAGCCAAGATCGGCGGGGAGGAGGAGATACGCAGTATTTT. The encoded protein is CASSQDRRGGGDTQYF.

The V gene is TRBV28, the J gene TRBJ2-5, with TRBD2 matching over 12 bases. CDR3 length: 15 residues. V trimming: 5 bases; J trimming: 3 bases; junction bases outside the gene matches: 4. CDR1 and CDR2 from the germline V gene are MDHEN and SYDVKM. In nucleotides, the CDR3 is TGTGCCAGCAGTCTAGCGGGAGGGGGTGAAGAGACCCAGTACTTC. Residues: CASSLAGGGEETQYF.

The CDR3 reads CASSYGRATDTQYF. The CDR3, as DNA: TGTGCCAGCAGTTACGGCAGGGCCACAGATACGCAGTATTTT. V and J are TRBV6-6 and TRBJ2-3; possibly TRBD1 for D (5 bases). V lost 2 bases and J lost 2, with 8 bases in between. This CDR3 spans 14 amino acids. CDR1 is MNHNY and CDR2 is SVGAGI in the germline V gene (reference sequence).

A remark on this clone: One end of the junction is discordant with germline, which a read error may explain. The chain carries TRBV29-1 and TRBJ1-2; D gene ambiguous. The germline V gene has CDR1 SQVTM and CDR2 ANQGSEA. The CDR3 has 13 residues. The CDR3 DNA sequence: TGCAACGTTGAGAGCGGTCGCAACTATGGCTACACCTTC. It specifies CNVESGRNYGYTF. Looking up the rest from reference TRBV29-1 and TRBJ1-2 gives the full variable domain: SAVISQKPSRDICQRGTSLTIQCQVDSQVTMMFWYRQQPGQSLTLIATANQGSEATYESGFVIDKFPISRPNLTFSTLTVSNMSPEDSSIYLCNVESGRNYGYTFGSGTRLTVV.

The chain has TRBV4-1 and TRBJ2-1; a possible D gene is TRBD2 (6 bases). Germline V gene sequence: CDR1 MGHRA, CDR2 YSYEKL. Trimming took off 1 base at V and 4 bases at J, with 26 bases between the two ends. This CDR3 contains 20 residues. Here the CDR3 reads CASSQGVLRRGTPLYNEQFF. Written as DNA, the CDR3 is TGCGCCAGCAGCCAAGGGGTACTGAGGAGGGGCACCCCCTTATACAATGAGCAGTTCTTC.

The rearrangement links TRBV21-1 to TRBJ2-3; the table's D gene call, TRBD2, was not cross checked with the DNA. TRBV21-1 is an annotated pseudogene. The CDR3 extends over 17 amino acids. CDR3 nucleotide sequence: TGTGCCAGCAGCAAAACAAATAGCGGGATTAGCACAGATACGCAGTATTTT. It encodes CASSKTNSGISTDTQYF.

The rearrangement uses TRBV15 and TRBJ2-7, with a possible D match to TRBD2 (6 bases). The CDR3 contains 14 residues. Germline V lookup: CDR1 LNHNV, CDR2 YYDKDF (reference sequence). Trimming removed 8 bases from V and 4 bases from J, with 18 bases in between. As DNA, the CDR3 is TGTGCCACCCGCCGAGGAGGGAGCCCATACGAGCAGTACTTC. It is translated as CATRRGGSPYEQYF. The full variable domain, in which reference TRBV15 and TRBJ2-7 provide the parts outside the CDR3, is DAMVIQNPRYQVTQFGKPVTLSCSQTLNHNVMYWYQQKSSQAPKLLFHYYDKDFNNEADTPDNFQSRRPNTSFCFLDIRSPGLGDTAMYLCATRRGGSPYEQYFGPGTRLTVT.

V gene TRBV30 combines with J gene TRBJ1-1; perhaps TRBD1 as D (6 bases). This CDR3 is 15 amino acids long. The V gene lost 2 bases and the J gene lost 1 base, with 14 bases spanning the gap. Germline V CDR1 and CDR2: GTSNPN, SVGIG (reference sequence). This CDR3 is CAWSPPGQPNTEAFF. The CDR3 DNA reads TGTGCCTGGAGTCCGCCGGGACAACCGAACACTGAAGCTTTCTTT. The complete variable domain, with remaining parts taken from reference TRBV30 and TRBJ1-1, reads SQTIHQWPATLVQPVGSPLSLECTVEGTSNPNLYWYRQAAGRGLQLLFYSVGIGQISSEVPQNLSASRPQDRQFILSSKKLLLSDSGFYLCAWSPPGQPNTEAFFGQGTRLTVV.

Written as DNA, the CDR3 is TGTGCCAGCAGTTTCAGCGGGAGAGGCTACGAGCAGTACTTC. This gives the protein CASSFSGRGYEQYF. The chain uses TRBV27 and TRBJ2-7; TRBD2 aligns across 8 bases. Germline V lookup: CDR1 MNHEY, CDR2 SMNVEV (reference sequence). With 3 bases clipped from V and 3 bases from J, the junction kept 4 bases outside the gene matches. The CDR3 is 14 residues long.

The chain joins TRBV4-2 to TRBJ2-1; 7 nucleotides line up with TRBD2. This CDR3 has 15 residues. From germline, CDR1 is LGHNA and CDR2 YNFKEQ. V lost 9 bases to trimming and J lost 6 bases; unmatched junction nucleotides: 14. CDR3 in DNA: TGTGCCAGGGCGGCGCGGCGGGAGCTTGGCAATGAGCAGTTCTTC. Protein: CARAARRELGNEQFF.

The J gene is TRBJ1-1, the V gene TRBV5-1; 9 bases are shared with TRBD1. This CDR3 is built from 14 residues. The V gene end was trimmed by 9 bases and the J gene end by 3 bases; junction bases not matched to a gene: 9. Germline loops: CDR1 SGHRS, CDR2 YFSETQ. CDR3 DNA sequence: TGCGCCACCGGGACAGGGCTTAGGGACACTGAAGCTTTCTTT. Protein sequence: CATGTGLRDTEAFF.

CDR3 DNA: TGTGCCAGCAGTCAGCGGGAGAGAGAGACCCAGTACTTC. Protein sequence: CASSQRERETQYF. This chain joins TRBV28 and TRBJ2-5; 8 bases agree with TRBD2. This CDR3 contains 13 residues. Germline lookup yields CDR1 MDHEN and CDR2 SYDVKM. V shed 5 bases, J shed 4 bases, and the junction held 3 bases outside the gene matches.

The rearrangement uses TRBV6-4 and TRBJ2-2, with D hard to call. Trimming took 4 bases from V and 4 from J, leaving 10 bases between them. There are 14 residues in the CDR3. Germline assignment: CDR1 MRHNA and CDR2 SNTAGT. This CDR3 reads CASSGMLGTGELFF. In DNA form, the CDR3 reads TGTGCCAGCAGTGGAATGTTGGGCACCGGGGAGCTGTTTTTT.

The chain uses TRBV20-1 and TRBJ1-4; D remains unclear. Trimming took off 4 bases at V and 16 bases at J, with 10 bases between the two ends. The CDR3 runs 9 residues. Germline V CDR1 and CDR2: DFQATT, SNEGSKA (reference sequence). The CDR3 DNA is TGCAGTGCTACCCCGAAGGGGTTTTTT. Its translation is CSATPKGFF.

The gene calls are TRBV28 and TRBJ2-2; either TRBD1 or TRBD2 may supply D (5 bases each). V was clipped by 8 bases and J by 2 bases, with 18 bases between them. Germline V gives CDR1 MDHEN, CDR2 SYDVKM. The CDR3 sequence is 16 residues long. The CDR3 protein is CASGLGPGPNTGELFF. Written as DNA, the CDR3 is TGTGCCAGCGGGTTGGGGCCGGGACCCAACACCGGGGAGCTGTTTTTT.

Details on this clone: At one of its ends the junction is not consistent with the germline gene, which may arise from a read error. V usage is TRBV5-1 and J usage is TRBJ2-7, with 8 nucleotides matching TRBD2. Germline V gene data show CDR1 as SGHRS and CDR2 as YFSETQ. The CDR3 extends over 20 amino acids. CDR3 coding DNA: TGCGCCCGCAGCCGCCGGGGGGGGGCCGGTTCGGCGGGACGTGACTACGAGCAGTACTTC. This sequence encodes CARSRRGGAGSAGRDYEQYF.

The chain combines TRBV28 with TRBJ1-2; D is uncertain. V lost 2 bases and J 4 bases, leaving 11 bases between the germline ends. This CDR3 is built from 14 residues. Germline CDR1 MDHEN, CDR2 SYDVKM. This chain's CDR3 is CASSLISEIYGYTF. The DNA of the CDR3 is TGTGCCAGCAGTTTAATATCGGAAATCTATGGCTACACCTTC.

The chain couples TRBV19 to TRBJ2-7, with D tentatively TRBD2 (5 bases). Germline CDR1 reads LNHDA; CDR2 reads SQIVND (reference sequence). The CDR3 runs 14 residues. With 5 bases removed from V and 6 bases from J, the gap between germline ends came to 17 bases. The DNA of the CDR3 is TGTGCCAGTAGTCCAAGAGGGCTCGGTGGCGAGCAGTACTTC. It encodes CASSPRGLGGEQYF. The full variable domain, with the rest looked up from reference TRBV19 and TRBJ2-7, is DGGITQSPKYLFRKEGQNVTLSCEQNLNHDAMYWYRQDPGQGLRLIYYSQIVNDFQKGDIAEGYSVSREKKESFPLTVTSAQKNPTAFYLCASSPRGLGGEQYFGPGTRLTVT.

The rearrangement joins TRBV19 to TRBJ1-1; 9 bases match TRBD1. V was clipped by 3 bases and J by 1 base; unmatched bases: 0. Germline-derived CDR1 and CDR2 are LNHDA and SQIVND (reference sequence). This CDR3 spans 14 amino acids. CDR3 sequence: CASSMDRGNTEAFF. The CDR3 nucleotides read TGTGCCAGTAGTATGGACAGGGGGAACACTGAAGCTTTCTTT.